What follows is one TCR beta chain and its context. V lost 1 base and J lost 0, with 9 bases in between. The CDR3 has 16 amino acids. CDR1 is LGHNA, CDR2 YNFKEQ, per germline. The data originate from a study of blood T cell repertoires in COVID-19. As for the study in general: Italy, Spain and the United States were the sources of the convalescent and acute COVID-19 samples. PBMCs, B-cell-depleted T cells, or T cells were the source of the cDNA or gDNA that made up the material.

Per the authors' pipeline: It was from reference gene primer amplification that nucleated cell counts were estimated. Measured with immunoSEQ multiplex PCR; TCRdb has only the in-frame clones, and not every one. The V and J calls and the clone size are those of that table, but D and trimming were determined from the DNA. The sample lists roughly 80,000 clones; around 90% were seen once. This clonotype was obtained from a man aged 50 to 60 with active COVID-19. The J gene is TRBJ1-4, the V gene TRBV4-2; D might be TRBD1 (6 bases). Sample: peripheral blood. CDR3 DNA: TGTGCCAGCAGCCAAGCACAGGGCGCAACTAATGAAAAACTGTTTTTT. Protein product: CASSQAQGATNEKLFF.